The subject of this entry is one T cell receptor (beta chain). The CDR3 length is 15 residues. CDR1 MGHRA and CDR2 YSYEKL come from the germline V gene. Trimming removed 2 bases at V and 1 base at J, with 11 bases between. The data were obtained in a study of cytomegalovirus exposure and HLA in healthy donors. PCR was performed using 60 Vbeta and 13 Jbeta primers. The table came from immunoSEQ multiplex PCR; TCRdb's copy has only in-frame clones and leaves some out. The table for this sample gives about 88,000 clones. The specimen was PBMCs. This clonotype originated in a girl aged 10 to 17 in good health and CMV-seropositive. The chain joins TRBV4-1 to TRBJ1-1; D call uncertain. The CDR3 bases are TGCGCCAGCAGCCAACCCACGACGGGGAACACTGAAGCTTTCTTT. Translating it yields CASSQPTTGNTEAFF.